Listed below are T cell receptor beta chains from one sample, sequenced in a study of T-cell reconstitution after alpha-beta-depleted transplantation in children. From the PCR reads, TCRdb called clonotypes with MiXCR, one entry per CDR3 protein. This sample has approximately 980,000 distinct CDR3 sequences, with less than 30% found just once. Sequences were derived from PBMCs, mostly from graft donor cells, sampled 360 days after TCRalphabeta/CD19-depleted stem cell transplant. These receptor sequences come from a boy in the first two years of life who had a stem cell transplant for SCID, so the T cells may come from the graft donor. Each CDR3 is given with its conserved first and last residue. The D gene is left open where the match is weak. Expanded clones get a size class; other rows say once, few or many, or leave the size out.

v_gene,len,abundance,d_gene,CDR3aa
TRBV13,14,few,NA,CASSSSHYYNEQFF
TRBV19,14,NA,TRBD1,CASRRDRGLGEQFF
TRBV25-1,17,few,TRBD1,CASSEYPDRVVYNEQFF
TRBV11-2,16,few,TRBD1,CASSGPGQGVRETQYF
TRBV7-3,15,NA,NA,CASSLFPGLNTEAFF
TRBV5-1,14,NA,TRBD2,CASSSSGGPYAQYF
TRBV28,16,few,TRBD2,CASSSPSRGGYNEQFF
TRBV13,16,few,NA,CASSWGPPGVNTEAFF
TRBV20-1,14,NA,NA,CSARDRPGQETQYF
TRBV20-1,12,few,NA,CSASQNTDTQYF
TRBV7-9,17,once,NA,CASSLAPTGFNTDTQYF
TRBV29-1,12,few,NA,CSVAGSRVEAFF
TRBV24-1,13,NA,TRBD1,CATSVGQGYEQYF
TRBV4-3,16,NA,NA,CASSQRIQGWAETQYF
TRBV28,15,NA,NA,CASKDGSSGANVLTF
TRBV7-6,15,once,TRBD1,CASSRGQGSNTEAFF
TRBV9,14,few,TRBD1,CASSVGTGVHEQYF
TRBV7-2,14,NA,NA,CASSSQGMVTEAFF
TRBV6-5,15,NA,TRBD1,CASSLTGGRSEVAFF
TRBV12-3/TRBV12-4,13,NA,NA,CASSIVRGETQYF
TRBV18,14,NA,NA,CASSPGDAISPLHF
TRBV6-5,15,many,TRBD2,CASSSGGSGANVLTF
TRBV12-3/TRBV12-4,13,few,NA,CASSLTRYQPQHF
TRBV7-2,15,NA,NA,CASSLEDSAPYGYTF
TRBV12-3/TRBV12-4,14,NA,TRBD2,CASNPSGGPYEQYF
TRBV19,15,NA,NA,CASRSSGTPPYEQYF
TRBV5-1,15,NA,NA,CASHAWGGGADTQYF
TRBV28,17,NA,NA,CASSFSFGAITSGELFF
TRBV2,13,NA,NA,CASSESDVYGYTF
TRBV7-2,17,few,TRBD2,CASRLRHRTSSADTQYF
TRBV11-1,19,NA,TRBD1,CASSGTGTGDGRFRQPQHF
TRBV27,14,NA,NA,CATSPDSGANVLTF
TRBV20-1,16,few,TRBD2,CSAGLAGAQNTGELFF
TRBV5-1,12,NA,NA,CASSLGGSTPIF
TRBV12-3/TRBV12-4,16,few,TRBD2,CASRSISGGFAYEQYF
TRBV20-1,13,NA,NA,CSAAGRVNTEAFF
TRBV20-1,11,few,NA,CSAMPGEKLFF
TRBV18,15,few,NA,CASSPQGGEDTEAFF
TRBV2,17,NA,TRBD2,CASSDLSLAGSYNEQFF
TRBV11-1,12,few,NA,CASSALYTEAFF
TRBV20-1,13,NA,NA,CSARATWDSPLHF
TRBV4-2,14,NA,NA,CASSQPLVGETQYF
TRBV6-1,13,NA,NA,CASRKQGTGELFF
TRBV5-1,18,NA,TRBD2,CASSLLAGGPISYNEQFF
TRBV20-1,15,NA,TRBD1,CSARDGQGAPRHAFF
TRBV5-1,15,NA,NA,CASSPGTQGPDTQYF
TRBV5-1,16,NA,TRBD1,CASSFGDRAGDQPQHF
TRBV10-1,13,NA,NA,CASRSHSPYRQYF
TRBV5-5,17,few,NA,CASSLAPPTSVNTEAFF
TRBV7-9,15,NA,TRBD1,CASSHRRQGIDTQYF